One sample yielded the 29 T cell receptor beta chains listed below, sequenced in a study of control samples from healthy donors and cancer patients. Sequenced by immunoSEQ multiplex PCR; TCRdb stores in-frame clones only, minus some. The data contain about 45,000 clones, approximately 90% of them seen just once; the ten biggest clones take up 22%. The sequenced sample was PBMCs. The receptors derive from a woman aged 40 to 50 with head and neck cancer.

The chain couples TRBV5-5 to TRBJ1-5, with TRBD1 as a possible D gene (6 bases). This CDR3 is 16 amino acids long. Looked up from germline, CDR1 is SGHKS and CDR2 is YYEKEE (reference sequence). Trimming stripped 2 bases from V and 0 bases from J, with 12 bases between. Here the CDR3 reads CASSFGGGYSNQPQHF. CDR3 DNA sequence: TGTGCCAGCAGCTTTGGAGGGGGTTATAGCAATCAGCCCCAGCATTTT.

This chain's CDR3 is CASSLVGAGTEAFF. Here the CDR3 DNA reads TGCGCCAGCAGCTTAGTGGGGGCAGGGACTGAAGCTTTCTTT. This chain joins TRBV5-1 and TRBJ1-1, with TRBD1 as a possible D gene (6 bases). Germline V gene sequence: CDR1 SGHRS, CDR2 YFSETQ. The V end was cut by 2 bases, the J end by 5 bases, with 13 bases between. The CDR3 has 14 amino acids.

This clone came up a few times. The CDR3 nucleotides are TGCGCCAGCAGCCCCGGACAGGGTCCGGAAGGCTACACCTTC. Translating it yields CASSPGQGPEGYTF. The chain has TRBV5-1 and TRBJ1-2, with TRBD1 matching 8 bases. The germline V gene has CDR1 SGHRS and CDR2 YFSETQ. CDR3 length: 14 residues. The V gene end was trimmed by 4 bases and the J gene end by 8 bases; junction bases not matched to a gene: 10.

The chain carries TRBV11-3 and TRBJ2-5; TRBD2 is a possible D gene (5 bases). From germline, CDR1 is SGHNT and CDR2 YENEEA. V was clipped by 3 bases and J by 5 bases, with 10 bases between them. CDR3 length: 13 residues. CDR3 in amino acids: CASSFGGSETQYF. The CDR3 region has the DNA TGTGCCAGCAGCTTTGGCGGGTCGGAGACCCAGTACTTC. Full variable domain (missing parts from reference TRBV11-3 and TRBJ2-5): EAGVVQSPRYKIIEKKQPVAFWCNPISGHNTLYWYLQNLGQGPELLIRYENEEAVDDSQLPKDRFSAERLKGVDSTLKIQPAELGDSAVYLCASSFGGSETQYFGPGTRLLVL.

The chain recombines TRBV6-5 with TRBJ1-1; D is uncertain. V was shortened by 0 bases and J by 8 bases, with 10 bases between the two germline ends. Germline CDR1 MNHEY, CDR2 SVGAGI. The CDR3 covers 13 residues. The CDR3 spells CASSYSRGAEAFF. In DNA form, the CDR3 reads TGTGCCAGCAGTTACTCCCGTGGAGCCGAAGCTTTCTTT.

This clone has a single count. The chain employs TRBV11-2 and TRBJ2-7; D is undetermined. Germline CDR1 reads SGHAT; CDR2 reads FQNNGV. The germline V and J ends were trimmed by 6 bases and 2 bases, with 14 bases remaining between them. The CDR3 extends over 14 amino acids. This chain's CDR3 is CASSNRDGTYEQYF. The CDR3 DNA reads TGTGCCAGCAGTAACCGTGATGGGACCTACGAGCAGTACTTC.

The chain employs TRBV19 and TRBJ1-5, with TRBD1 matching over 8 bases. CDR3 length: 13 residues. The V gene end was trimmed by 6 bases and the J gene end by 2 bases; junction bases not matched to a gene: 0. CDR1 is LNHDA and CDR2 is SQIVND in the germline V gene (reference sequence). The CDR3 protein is CASRGQGNQPQHF. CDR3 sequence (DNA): TGTGCCAGTAGGGGACAGGGCAATCAGCCCCAGCATTTT.

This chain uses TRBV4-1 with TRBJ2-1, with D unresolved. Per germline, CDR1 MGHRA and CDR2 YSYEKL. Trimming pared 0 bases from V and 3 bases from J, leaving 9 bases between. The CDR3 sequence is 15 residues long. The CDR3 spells CASSQEWQDYNEQFF. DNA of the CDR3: TGCGCCAGCAGCCAAGAATGGCAAGACTACAATGAGCAGTTCTTC.

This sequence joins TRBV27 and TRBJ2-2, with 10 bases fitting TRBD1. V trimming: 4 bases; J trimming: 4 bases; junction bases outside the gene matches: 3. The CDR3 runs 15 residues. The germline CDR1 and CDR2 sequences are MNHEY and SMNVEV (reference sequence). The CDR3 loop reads CASSYGTGVTGELFF. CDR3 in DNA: TGTGCCAGCAGTTACGGGACAGGGGTCACCGGGGAGCTGTTTTTT.

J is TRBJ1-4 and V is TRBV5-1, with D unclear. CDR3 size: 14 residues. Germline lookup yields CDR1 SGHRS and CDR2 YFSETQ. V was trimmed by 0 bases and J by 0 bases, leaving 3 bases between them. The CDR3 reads CASSLEPTNEKLFF. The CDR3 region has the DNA TGCGCCAGCAGCTTGGAACCAACTAATGAAAAACTGTTTTTT.

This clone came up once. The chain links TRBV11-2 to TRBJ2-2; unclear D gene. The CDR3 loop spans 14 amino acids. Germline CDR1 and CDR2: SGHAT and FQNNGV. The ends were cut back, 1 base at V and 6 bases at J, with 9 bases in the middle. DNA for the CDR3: TGTGCCAGCAGCTTAGCTAGTCCTTCCGGGGAGCTGTTTTTT. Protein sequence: CASSLASPSGELFF. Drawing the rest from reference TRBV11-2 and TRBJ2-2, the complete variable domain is EAGVAQSPRYKIIEKRQSVAFWCNPISGHATLYWYQQILGQGPKLLIQFQNNGVVDDSQLPKDRFSAERLKGVDSTLKIQPAKLEDSAVYLCASSLASPSGELFFGEGSRLTVL.

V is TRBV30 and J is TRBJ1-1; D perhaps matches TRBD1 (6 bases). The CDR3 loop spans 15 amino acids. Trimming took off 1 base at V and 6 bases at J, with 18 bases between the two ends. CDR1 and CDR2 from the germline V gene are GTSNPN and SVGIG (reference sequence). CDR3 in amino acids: CAWSARGRWKAEAFF. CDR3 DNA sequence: TGTGCCTGGAGTGCGCGGGGGCGTTGGAAGGCTGAAGCTTTCTTT.

The CDR3, as DNA: TGTGCCAGCACCCCCGGTGAGCTTAATGAAAAACTGTTTTTT. It codes for CASTPGELNEKLFF. This chain joins TRBV6-5 and TRBJ1-4; no firm D call. With 7 bases removed from V and 4 bases from J, the gap between germline ends came to 13 bases. This CDR3 is 14 amino acids long. Per the germline V gene, CDR1 is MNHEY and CDR2 is SVGAGI.

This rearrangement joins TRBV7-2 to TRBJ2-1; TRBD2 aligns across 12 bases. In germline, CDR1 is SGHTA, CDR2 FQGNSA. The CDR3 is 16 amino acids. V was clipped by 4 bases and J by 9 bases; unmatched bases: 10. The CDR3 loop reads CASSSSSGGARAEQFF. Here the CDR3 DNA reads TGTGCCAGCAGCTCTTCTAGCGGGGGGGCCCGGGCTGAGCAGTTCTTC.

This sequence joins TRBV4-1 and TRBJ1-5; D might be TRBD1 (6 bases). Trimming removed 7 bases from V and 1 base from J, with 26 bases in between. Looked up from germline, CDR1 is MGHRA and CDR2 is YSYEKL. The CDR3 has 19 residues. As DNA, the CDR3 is TGCGCCAGCATCCCAAGGCGGCGGGTCAGGGGCACGAGCAATCAGCCCCAGCATTTT. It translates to CASIPRRRVRGTSNQPQHF.

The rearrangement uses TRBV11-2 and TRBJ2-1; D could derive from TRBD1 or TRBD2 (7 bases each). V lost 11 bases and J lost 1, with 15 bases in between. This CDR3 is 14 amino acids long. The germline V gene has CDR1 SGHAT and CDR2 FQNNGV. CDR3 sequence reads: CACSRGGSYNEQFF. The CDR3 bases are TGTGCCTGTTCCAGGGGGGGGTCCTACAATGAGCAGTTCTTC.

The CDR3 spells CASSPDNTYEQYF. CDR3 nucleotide sequence: TGTGCCAGCTCACCGGACAACACCTACGAGCAGTACTTC. V gene TRBV18 combines with J gene TRBJ2-7; D is possibly TRBD1 (5 bases). The CDR3 runs to 13 residues. Per the germline V gene, CDR1 is KGHSH and CDR2 is LQKENI. With 3 bases removed from V and 2 bases from J, the gap between germline ends came to 8 bases.

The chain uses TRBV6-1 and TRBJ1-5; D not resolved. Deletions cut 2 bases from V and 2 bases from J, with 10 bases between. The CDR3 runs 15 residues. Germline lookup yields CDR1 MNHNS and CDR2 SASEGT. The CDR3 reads CASSELRTGNQPQHF. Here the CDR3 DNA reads TGTGCCAGCAGTGAATTAAGGACCGGCAATCAGCCCCAGCATTTT.

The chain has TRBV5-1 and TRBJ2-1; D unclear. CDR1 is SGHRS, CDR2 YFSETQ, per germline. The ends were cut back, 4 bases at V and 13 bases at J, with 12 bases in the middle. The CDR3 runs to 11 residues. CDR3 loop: CASSRAVVQFF. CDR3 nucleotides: TGCGCCAGCAGCAGGGCCGTTGTTCAGTTCTTC.

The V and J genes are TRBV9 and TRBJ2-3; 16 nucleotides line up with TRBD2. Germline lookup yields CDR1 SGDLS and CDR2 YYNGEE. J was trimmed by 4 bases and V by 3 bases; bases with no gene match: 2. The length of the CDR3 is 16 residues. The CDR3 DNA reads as TGTGCCAGCAGCGAGGGACTAGCGGGAGGGCCAGATACGCAGTATTTT. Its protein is CASSEGLAGGPDTQYF.

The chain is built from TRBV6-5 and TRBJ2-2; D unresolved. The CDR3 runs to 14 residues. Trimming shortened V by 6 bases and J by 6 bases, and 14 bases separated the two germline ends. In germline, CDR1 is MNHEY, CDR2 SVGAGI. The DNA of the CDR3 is TGTGCCAGCAGCCCCTTTGAGTTGCCCGGGGAGCTGTTTTTT. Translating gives CASSPFELPGELFF.

The CDR3 loop is CAWSEFQGNQPQHF. Written as DNA, the CDR3 is TGTGCCTGGAGTGAGTTCCAGGGGAATCAGCCCCAGCATTTT. The chain joins TRBV30 to TRBJ1-5, with D possibly being TRBD1 (6 bases). Trimming left V 1 base short and J 4 bases short, with 11 bases between. In germline, CDR1 is GTSNPN, CDR2 SVGIG (reference sequence). The CDR3 is 14 residues long.

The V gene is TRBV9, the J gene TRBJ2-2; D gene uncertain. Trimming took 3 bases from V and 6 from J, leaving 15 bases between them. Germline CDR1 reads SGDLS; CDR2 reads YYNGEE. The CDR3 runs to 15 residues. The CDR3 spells CASSGSGPLAGELFF. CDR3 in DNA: TGTGCCAGCAGCGGCTCCGGGCCCCTAGCCGGGGAGCTGTTTTTT. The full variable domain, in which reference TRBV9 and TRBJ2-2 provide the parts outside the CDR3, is DSGVTQTPKHLITATGQRVTLRCSPRSGDLSVYWYQQSLDQGLQFLIQYYNGEERAKGNILERFSAQQFPDLHSELNLSSLELGDSALYFCASSGSGPLAGELFFGEGSRLTVL.

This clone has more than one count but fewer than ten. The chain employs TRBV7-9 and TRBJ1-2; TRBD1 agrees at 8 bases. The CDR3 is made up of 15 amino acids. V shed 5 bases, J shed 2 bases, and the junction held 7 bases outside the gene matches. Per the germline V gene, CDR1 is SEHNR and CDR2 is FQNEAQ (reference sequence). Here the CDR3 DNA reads TGTGCCAGCAGCCTCGGACAGGGACACAACTATGGCTACACCTTC. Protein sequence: CASSLGQGHNYGYTF. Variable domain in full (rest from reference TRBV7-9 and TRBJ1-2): DTGVSQNPRHKITKRGQNVTFRCDPISEHNRLYWYRQTLGQGPEFLTYFQNEAQLEKSRLLSDRFSAERPKGSFSTLEIQRTEQGDSAMYLCASSLGQGHNYGYTFGSGTRLTVV.

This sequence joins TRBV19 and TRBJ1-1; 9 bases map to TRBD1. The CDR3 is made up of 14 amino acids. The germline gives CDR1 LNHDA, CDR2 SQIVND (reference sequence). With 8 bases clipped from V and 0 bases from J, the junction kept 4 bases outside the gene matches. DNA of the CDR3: TGTGCCAGTCGGGACAGGGAAGTGAACACTGAAGCTTTCTTT. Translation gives CASRDREVNTEAFF.

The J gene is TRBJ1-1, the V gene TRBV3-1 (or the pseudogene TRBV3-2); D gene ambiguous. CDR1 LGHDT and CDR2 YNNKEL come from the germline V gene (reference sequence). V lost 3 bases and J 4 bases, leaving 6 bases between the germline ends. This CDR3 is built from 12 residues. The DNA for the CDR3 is TGTGCCAGCAGCCACCGTGGCACTGAAGCTTTCTTT. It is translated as CASSHRGTEAFF.

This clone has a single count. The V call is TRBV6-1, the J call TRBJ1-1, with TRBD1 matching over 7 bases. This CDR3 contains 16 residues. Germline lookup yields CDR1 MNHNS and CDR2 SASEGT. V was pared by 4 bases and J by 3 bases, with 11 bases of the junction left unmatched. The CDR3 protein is CASSGRGRGPDTEAFF. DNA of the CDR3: TGTGCCAGCAGTGGCCGGGGTAGGGGGCCCGACACTGAAGCTTTCTTT.

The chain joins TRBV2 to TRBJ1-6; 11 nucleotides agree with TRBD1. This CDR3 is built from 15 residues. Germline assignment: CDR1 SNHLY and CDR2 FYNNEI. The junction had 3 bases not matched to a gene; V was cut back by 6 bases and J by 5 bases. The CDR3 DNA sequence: TGTGCCAGCAGGGACAGGGGGCAAAATAATTCACCCCTCCACTTT. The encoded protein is CASRDRGQNNSPLHF. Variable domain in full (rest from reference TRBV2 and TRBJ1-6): EPEVTQTPSHQVTQMGQEVILRCVPISNHLYFYWYRQILGQKVEFLVSFYNNEISEKSEIFDDQFSVERPDGSNFTLKIRSTKLEDSAMYFCASRDRGQNNSPLHFGNGTRLTVT.

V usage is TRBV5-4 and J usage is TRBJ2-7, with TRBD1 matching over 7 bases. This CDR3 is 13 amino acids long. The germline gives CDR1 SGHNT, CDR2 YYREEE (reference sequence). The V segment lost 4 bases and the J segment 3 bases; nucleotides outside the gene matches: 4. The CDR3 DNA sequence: TGTGCCAGCAGCCCACAGGGGTACTACGAGCAGTACTTC. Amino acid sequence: CASSPQGYYEQYF.